The next 20 T cell receptor beta chains were all read from a single sample in a study of stem cell transplantation in POMP-related autoinflammatory disease (dated by TCRdb to the early 2020s). Libraries were constructed by the immunoSEQ multiplex PCR assay. This is the immuneACCESS table as TCRdb keeps it, with only in-frame sequences that have V and J called. A part of the clones is gone; compared with another copy, unresolved V genes explain less than half, and the rest is unexplained. The table for this sample lists tens of thousands of clones; roughly 93% of them were counted only once. About 0.69% of the sample is in the top ten clones. The time point label of this sample denotes: after hematopoietic stem cell transplant. The sample consisted of CD4+ T cells from PBMCs, taken after stem cell transplantation. The receptors were sampled from a human patient with POMP-related autoinflammation and immune dysregulation (PRAID). Some T cells may be donor cells from the graft after a transplant.

The rearrangement joins TRBV5-3 to TRBJ2-1; 12 bases fit TRBD2. TRBV5-3 is known as an ORF, though its function is uncertain. Germline trimming cut 0 bases from V and 5 bases from J; bases unmatched to any gene: 15. This CDR3 region has 20 residues. CDR3 region: CARSLGTTPSGRAMNNEQFF. CDR3 nucleotide sequence: TGTGCCAGAAGCTTGGGAACCACCCCTAGCGGGAGGGCCATGAACAATGAGCAGTTCTTC.

J is TRBJ2-2 and V is TRBV19; 14 positions match TRBD2. V shed 9 bases and J 2 bases; nucleotides not matched to a gene: 5. Germline CDR1 LNHDA, CDR2 SQIVND (reference sequence). The CDR3 sequence is 16 residues long. CDR3 DNA sequence: TGTGCCAGCGGGACTAGCGGGAGACTAAACACCGGGGAGCTGTTTTTT. The encoded protein is CASGTSGRLNTGELFF.

V usage is TRBV28 and J usage is TRBJ2-1; the D gene is possibly TRBD2 (6 bases). The V gene lost 4 bases and the J gene lost 5 bases, with 12 bases spanning the gap. Looked up from germline, CDR1 is MDHEN and CDR2 is SYDVKM. This CDR3 comprises 14 residues. The DNA for the CDR3 is TGTGCCAGCAGTTACCGGGACTTTAACAATGAGCAGTTCTTC. Residues: CASSYRDFNNEQFF.

The V call is TRBV7-2, the J call TRBJ2-3, with D unresolved. V was trimmed by 4 bases and J by 2 bases, leaving 13 bases between them. Germline CDR1 is SGHTA and CDR2 is FQGNSA. The CDR3 is 15 residues long. CDR3 bases: TGTGCCAGCAGCTCCGGTTACCTTAACACAGATACGCAGTATTTT. The encoded protein is CASSSGYLNTDTQYF.

The chain recombines TRBV4-1 with TRBJ2-3, with TRBD2 matching over 11 bases. Losses at the gene ends were 4 bases for V and 4 bases for J; bases not matched to a gene: 4. Germline loops: CDR1 MGHRA, CDR2 YSYEKL. The CDR3 loop spans 15 amino acids. The CDR3: CASSRLAGGPDTQYF. CDR3 coding DNA: TGCGCCAGCAGCCGGCTAGCGGGAGGCCCAGATACGCAGTATTTT.

This clone was counted only a few times. J is TRBJ2-6 and V is TRBV10-3; 9 bases line up with TRBD1. Germline values: CDR1 ENHRY, CDR2 SYGVKD. The CDR3 runs to 17 residues. Losses at the gene ends were 4 bases for V and 0 bases for J; bases not matched to a gene: 4. CDR3 sequence (DNA): TGTGCCATCAGTGCAGGGACAGGGACCTCTGGGGCCAACGTCCTGACTTTC. It encodes CAISAGTGTSGANVLTF.

The V call is TRBV7-2, the J call TRBJ2-3; 11 bases match TRBD2. The CDR3 runs 16 residues. The germline V gene has CDR1 SGHTA and CDR2 FQGNSA. The J segment lost 4 bases and the V segment lost 5 bases, leaving 8 bases of the junction unmatched. The CDR3 spells CASSPRLAGPSDTQYF. The CDR3 coding sequence is TGTGCCAGCAGCCCTAGACTAGCGGGACCCTCAGATACGCAGTATTTT.

The rearrangement links TRBV3-1 (or the pseudogene TRBV3-2) to TRBJ2-3, with D maybe TRBD2 (6 bases). The germline V gene encodes CDR1 LGHDT and CDR2 YNNKEL (reference sequence). There are 15 residues in the CDR3. V lost 4 bases to trimming and J lost 1 base, with 12 bases between them. CDR3 sequence reads: CASSPHGSRTDTQYF. The CDR3 DNA sequence: TGTGCCAGCAGCCCCCACGGGAGTCGCACAGATACGCAGTATTTT.

The chain recombines TRBV7-6 with TRBJ1-5; no reliable D call. Trimming left V 3 bases short and J 7 bases short, with 10 bases between. The CDR3 consists of 13 residues. Per the germline V gene, CDR1 is SGHVS and CDR2 is FNYEAQ. Written as DNA, the CDR3 is TGTGCCAGCAGCTTGTACCTTGCCCAGCCCCAGCATTTT. Translated: CASSLYLAQPQHF. The full variable domain, in which reference TRBV7-6 and TRBJ1-5 provide the parts outside the CDR3, is GAGVSQSPRYKVTKRGQDVALRCDPISGHVSLYWYRQALGQGPEFLTYFNYEAQQDKSGLPNDRFSAERPEGSISTLTIQRTEQRDSAMYRCASSLYLAQPQHFGDGTRLSIL.

The chain is built from TRBV5-1 and TRBJ1-2; maybe TRBD1 (5 bases). In germline, CDR1 is SGHRS, CDR2 YFSETQ. Trimming removed 2 bases at V and 4 bases at J, with 9 bases between. This CDR3 has 13 residues. CDR3 residues: CASSLRTGYGYTF. In DNA, the CDR3 is TGCGCCAGCAGCTTACGAACAGGCTATGGCTACACCTTC.

The chain employs TRBV27 and TRBJ2-5, with D possibly being TRBD1 or TRBD2 (6 bases each). The CDR3 spans 14 residues. Germline CDR1 reads MNHEY; CDR2 reads SMNVEV (reference sequence). V lost 6 bases and J lost 9, with 20 bases in between. CDR3: CASSPAEGVMSQYF. The CDR3 DNA follows: TGTGCCAGCAGCCCCGCGGAGGGGGTGATGTCCCAGTACTTC.

This rearrangement joins TRBV18 to TRBJ1-5; D is undetermined. Germline lookup yields CDR1 KGHSH and CDR2 LQKENI. Trimming pared 2 bases from V and 6 bases from J, leaving 8 bases between. CDR3 length: 13 residues. CDR3 region: CASSPDSIQPQHF. CDR3 DNA: TGTGCCAGCTCACCAGACTCGATTCAGCCCCAGCATTTT. Full variable domain (missing parts from reference TRBV18 and TRBJ1-5): NAGVMQNPRHLVRRRGQEARLRCSPMKGHSHVYWYRQLPEEGLKFMVYLQKENIIDESGMPKERFSAEFPKEGPSILRIQQVVRGDSAAYFCASSPDSIQPQHFGDGTRLSIL.

The DNA for the CDR3 is TGTGCCAGCTCACCAAGACAGGACACAGATACGCAGTATTTT. It encodes CASSPRQDTDTQYF. The chain links TRBV18 to TRBJ2-3, with D tentatively TRBD1 (6 bases). This CDR3 has 14 amino acids. Germline V gene data show CDR1 as KGHSH and CDR2 as LQKENI. Trimming left V 2 bases short and J 2 bases short, with 8 bases between.

The V call is TRBV7-2, the J call TRBJ2-2; D perhaps matches TRBD1 (5 bases). Trimming pared 1 base from V and 6 bases from J, leaving 9 bases between. The CDR3 spans 14 residues. In germline, CDR1 is SGHTA, CDR2 FQGNSA. CDR3 amino acids: CASSLEQGAGELFF. CDR3 DNA sequence: TGTGCCAGCAGCTTAGAGCAGGGCGCCGGGGAGCTGTTTTTT.

The chain links TRBV7-2 to TRBJ2-1; 11 nucleotides agree with TRBD2. Germline lookup yields CDR1 SGHTA and CDR2 FQGNSA. J gave up 4 bases and V 5 bases, and 4 bases lay outside the gene matches. This CDR3 region has 15 residues. The CDR3 DNA reads as TGTGCCAGCAGCATACTAGCGGGAGCATACAATGAGCAGTTCTTC. It yields the protein CASSILAGAYNEQFF.

This clone came up once. This chain links TRBV5-6 with TRBJ2-2; 7 positions match TRBD1. CDR1 is SGHDT, CDR2 YYEEEE, per germline. The CDR3 covers 14 residues. Trimming removed 4 bases from V and 4 bases from J; junction bases left unmatched: 4. DNA for the CDR3: TGTGCCAGCAGCCACAGGGGACCCACCGGGGAGCTGTTTTTT. Protein product: CASSHRGPTGELFF.

The CDR3 loop reads CASSPGLAGVWGTDTQYF. CDR3 DNA sequence: TGCGCCAGCAGCCCTGGACTAGCGGGAGTTTGGGGCACAGATACGCAGTATTTT. V and J are TRBV5-1 and TRBJ2-3; TRBD2 matches 13 bases. From germline, CDR1 is SGHRS and CDR2 YFSETQ. The CDR3 sequence is 18 residues long. The V segment lost 4 bases and the J segment 1 base; nucleotides outside the gene matches: 9.

The rearrangement uses TRBV18 and TRBJ2-7, with TRBD1 as a possible D gene (5 bases). The CDR3 has 12 residues. Germline V gene lookup returns CDR1 KGHSH and CDR2 LQKENI. V shed 3 bases and J shed 6 bases, with 9 bases lying between them. The CDR3 nucleotides read TGTGCCAGCTCACCCGACAGTAGCGAGCAGTACTTC. It codes for CASSPDSSEQYF.

This chain uses TRBV9 with TRBJ2-2; 13 bases match TRBD2. The CDR3 has 17 residues. V lost 1 base and J lost 6; bases outside the gene matches: 6. CDR1 is SGDLS and CDR2 is YYNGEE in the germline V gene. Here the CDR3 DNA reads TGTGCCAGCAGCGTAACCTGGGGACTAGCGGGACCCGGGGAGCTGTTTTTT. Protein sequence: CASSVTWGLAGPGELFF.

The V gene is TRBV28, the J gene TRBJ2-7; 10 nucleotides line up with TRBD2. Germline V gene lookup returns CDR1 MDHEN and CDR2 SYDVKM. V dropped 5 bases and J dropped 1; count of bases not matched to a gene: 5. The CDR3 is 15 residues long. The CDR3 here is CASSKRGGESYEQYV. For the CDR3, the DNA is TGTGCCAGCAGTAAGCGGGGGGGCGAGTCCTACGAGCAGTACGTC.